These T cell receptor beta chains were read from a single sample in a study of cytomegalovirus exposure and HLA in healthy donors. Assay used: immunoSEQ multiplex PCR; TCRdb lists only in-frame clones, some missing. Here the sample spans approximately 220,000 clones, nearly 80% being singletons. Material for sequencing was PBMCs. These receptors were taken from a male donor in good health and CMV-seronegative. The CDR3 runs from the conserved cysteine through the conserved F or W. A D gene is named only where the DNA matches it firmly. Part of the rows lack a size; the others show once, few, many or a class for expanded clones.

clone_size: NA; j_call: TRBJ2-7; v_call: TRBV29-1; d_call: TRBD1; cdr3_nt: TGCAGCGTCGCTAAAGGGACAGGGAGCTACGAGCAGTACTTC; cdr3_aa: CSVAKGTGSYEQYF
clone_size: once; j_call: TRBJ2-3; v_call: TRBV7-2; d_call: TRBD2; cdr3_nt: TGTGCCAGCAGCTCTACGCTTGGCGGGGGGGCAGATACGCAGTATTTT; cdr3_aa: CASSSTLGGGADTQYF
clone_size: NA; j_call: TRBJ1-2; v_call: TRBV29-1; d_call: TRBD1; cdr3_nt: TGCAGCGTGATTACAGGGGCTGGCTACACCTTC; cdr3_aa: CSVITGAGYTF
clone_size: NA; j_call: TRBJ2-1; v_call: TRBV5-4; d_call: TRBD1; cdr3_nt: TGTGCCAGCAGCTCCCCGGGACAGGGTCAGTTCTTC; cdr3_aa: CASSSPGQGQFF
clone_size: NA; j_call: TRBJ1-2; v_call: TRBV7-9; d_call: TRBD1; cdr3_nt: TGTGCCAGCAGCCTTCCGGGACAGGGCACCCCAGGCTATGGCTACACCTTC; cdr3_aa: CASSLPGQGTPGYGYTF
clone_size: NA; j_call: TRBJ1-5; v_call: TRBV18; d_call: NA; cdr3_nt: TGTGCCAGCTCACCAGACGGCGGGGGCTTTGACAATCAGCCCCAGCATTTT; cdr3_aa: CASSPDGGGFDNQPQHF
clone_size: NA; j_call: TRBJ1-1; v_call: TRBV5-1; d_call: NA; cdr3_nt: TGCGCCAGCAGCTTGGGAGACAGGAACACTGAAGCTTTCTTT; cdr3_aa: CASSLGDRNTEAFF
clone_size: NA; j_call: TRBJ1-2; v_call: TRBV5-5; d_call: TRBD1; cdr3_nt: TGTGCCAGCAGCTTAAACAGGGGCGACTATGGCTACACCTTC; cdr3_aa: CASSLNRGDYGYTF
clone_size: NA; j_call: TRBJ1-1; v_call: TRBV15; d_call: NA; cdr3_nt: TGTGCCACCAGCAGAGAGGAGGGCGGGGCTGAAGCTTTCTTT; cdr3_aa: CATSREEGGAEAFF
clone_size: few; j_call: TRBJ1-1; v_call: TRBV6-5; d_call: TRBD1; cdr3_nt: TGTGCCAGCAGTCCCAGGGGGCCGAACACTGAAGCTTTCTTT; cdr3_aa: CASSPRGPNTEAFF
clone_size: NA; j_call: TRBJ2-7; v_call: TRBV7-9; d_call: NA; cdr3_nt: TGTGCCAGCAGCCCCCGGGTTCTCTCCTACGAGCAGTACTTC; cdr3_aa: CASSPRVLSYEQYF
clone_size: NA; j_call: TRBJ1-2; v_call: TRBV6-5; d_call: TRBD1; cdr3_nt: TGTGCCAGCAGTTACGCCGACGGACAGGGCGTTGATGGCTACACCTTC; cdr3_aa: CASSYADGQGVDGYTF
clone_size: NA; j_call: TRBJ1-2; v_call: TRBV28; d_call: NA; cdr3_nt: TGTGCCAGCAGTTTGAGCAGGGTAGAGTACACCTTC; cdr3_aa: CASSLSRVEYTF
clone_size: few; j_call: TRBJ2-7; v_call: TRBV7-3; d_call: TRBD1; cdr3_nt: TGTGCCAGCAGCCCTTCCGGGACAGGCTCCTACGAGCAGTACTTC; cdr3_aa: CASSPSGTGSYEQYF
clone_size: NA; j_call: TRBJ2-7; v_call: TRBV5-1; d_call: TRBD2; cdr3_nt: TGCGCCAGCCAAGCGGGGGGATACGAGCAGTACTTC; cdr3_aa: CASQAGGYEQYF
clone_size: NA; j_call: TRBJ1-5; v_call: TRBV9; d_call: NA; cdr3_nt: TGTGCCAGCAGCGTAGGGGAGGGAAGGAATCAGCCCCAGCATTTT; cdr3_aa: CASSVGEGRNQPQHF
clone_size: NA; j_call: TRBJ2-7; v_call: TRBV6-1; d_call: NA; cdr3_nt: TGTGCCAGCAGCGAAGGGGCCTCCTACGAGCAGTACTTC; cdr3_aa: CASSEGASYEQYF
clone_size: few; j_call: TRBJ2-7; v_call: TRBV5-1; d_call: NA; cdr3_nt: TGCGCCAGCAGCTTGGAACAGCCCGGCTCCTACGAGCAGTACTTC; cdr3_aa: CASSLEQPGSYEQYF